These 2 T cell receptor beta chains came from one sample sequenced in a study of blood T cell repertoires in COVID-19. Here immunoSEQ multiplex PCR was the method, and the copy in TCRdb shows in-frame clones only, minus some. Among tens of thousands of clones listed, approximately 88% were seen once. The sample comprised peripheral blood. The source is a man between 65 and 79 years old with acute or convalescent COVID-19.

The chain combines TRBV4-3 with TRBJ1-2; tentatively, D is TRBD1 (6 bases). Trimming left V 4 bases short and J 10 bases short, with 22 bases between. The CDR3 spans 15 residues. Per germline, CDR1 LGHNA and CDR2 YSLEER. The CDR3 DNA reads TGCGCCAGCAGCCTGGACAGTAGAGGAGGTGGCGCCTACACCTTC. This gives the protein CASSLDSRGGGAYTF.

The V call is TRBV19, the J call TRBJ1-1; D perhaps matches TRBD1 (5 bases). The CDR3 sequence is 15 residues long. Germline values: CDR1 LNHDA, CDR2 SQIVND (reference sequence). V lost 2 bases and J 0 bases, leaving 10 bases between the germline ends. The CDR3 region is CASSISHRMNTEAFF. In DNA, the CDR3 is TGTGCCAGTAGTATATCCCACAGGATGAACACTGAAGCTTTCTTT.